This T cell receptor beta chain came from a study of cytomegalovirus exposure and HLA in healthy donors. Notes on the study in general: Presence/absence analyses assumed roughly uniform sequencing depth across donors, which may not hold. Highly shared variants forming one cluster were likely a sequencing artifact.

Germline CDR1 reads GTSNPN; CDR2 reads SVGIG (reference sequence). V gave up 5 bases and J gave up 1 base, with 8 bases separating them. This CDR3 has 12 residues. PCR employed 60 Vbeta and 13 Jbeta primers. The table came from immunoSEQ multiplex PCR; TCRdb's copy has only in-frame clones and leaves some out. The table has tens of thousands of clones, 82% seen once. In regard to this clone: Antigen: not known.

The receptor comes from a man over 45 in good health and CMV-seronegative. The gene calls are TRBV30 and TRBJ1-2; D remains ambiguous. Sequenced input: PBMCs. The CDR3 nucleotides are TGTGCCTGGTCACTTTATAACTATGGCTACACCTTC. Translated: CAWSLYNYGYTF.